Below are 15 T cell receptor beta chains sequenced from a single sample in a study of cytomegalovirus exposure and HLA in healthy donors. PCR involved 60 Vbeta and 13 Jbeta primers. Sequencing was performed with immunoSEQ multiplex PCR; in TCRdb, only in-frame clones are kept and a portion is missing. Of about 190,000 clones listed, around 88% are singletons. The source material was PBMCs. The source is a woman aged 25 to 45 in good health and CMV-seronegative.

Remarks on this clone: The sample carries other DNA sequences with the same CDR3. V gene TRBV25-1 combines with J gene TRBJ2-7; D might be TRBD1 (5 bases). The germline V and J ends were trimmed by 7 bases and 9 bases, with 13 bases remaining between them. The CDR3 length is 11 residues. Germline V gene sequence: CDR1 MGHDK, CDR2 SYGVNS. The CDR3 nucleotides are TGTGCCAGCAAGGGGCGGACGGCGCAGTACTTC. Protein: CASKGRTAQYF.

This chain joins TRBV2 and TRBJ2-1, with 7 bases identical to TRBD2. The CDR3 extends over 14 amino acids. Germline loops: CDR1 SNHLY, CDR2 FYNNEI. The trim removed 7 bases at V and 9 bases at J, leaving 12 bases unmatched. The CDR3 DNA sequence: TGTGCCAGCAAAATCGTACGCGGGAGCGGTGAGCAGTTCTTC. It specifies CASKIVRGSGEQFF.

The chain combines TRBV27 with TRBJ1-2, with 10 bases matching TRBD1. This CDR3 comprises 14 residues. Germline-derived CDR1 and CDR2 are MNHEY and SMNVEV (reference sequence). The J segment lost 7 bases and the V segment lost 6 bases, leaving 8 bases of the junction unmatched. CDR3 sequence (DNA): TGTGCCAGCAGCTCTTCGACAGGGGGCCTTGGCTACACCTTC. Its translation is CASSSSTGGLGYTF.

The CDR3, as DNA: TGTGCCAGCAGCGTAGGGGCGGGGACGGCAGATACGCAGTATTTT. It yields the protein CASSVGAGTADTQYF. J is TRBJ2-3 and V is TRBV9, with a possible D match to TRBD2 (6 bases). The germline V gene encodes CDR1 SGDLS and CDR2 YYNGEE. This CDR3 spans 15 amino acids. The V gene lost 0 bases and the J gene lost 4 bases, with 12 bases spanning the gap.

This chain connects TRBV11-2 to TRBJ2-7; D is unclear. The V end lost 0 bases, the J end lost 2 bases, and 8 bases lay between the germline ends. The CDR3 contains 14 residues. Germline V gene data show CDR1 as SGHAT and CDR2 as FQNNGV. CDR3 DNA: TGTGCCAGCAGCTTAGACCCTCCCCCCTACGAGCAGTACTTC. This codes for CASSLDPPPYEQYF.

Here the CDR3 reads CASAQGRALNEQYF. The DNA for the CDR3 is TGTGCCAGCGCTCAGGGCCGCGCTTTGAACGAGCAGTACTTC. V and J are TRBV27 and TRBJ2-7, with D possibly being TRBD1 (5 bases). The V gene lost 8 bases and the J gene lost 5 bases, with 19 bases spanning the gap. The CDR3 sequence is 14 residues long. The germline CDR1 and CDR2 sequences are MNHEY and SMNVEV (reference sequence).

The gene calls are TRBV9 and TRBJ2-2; the match to TRBD1 covers 7 bases. The trim removed 2 bases at V and 0 bases at J, leaving 4 bases unmatched. This CDR3 is built from 16 residues. Germline V gene lookup returns CDR1 SGDLS and CDR2 YYNGEE. CDR3 protein: CASSVRQGSNTGELFF. The CDR3 nucleotides read TGTGCCAGCAGCGTTCGACAGGGATCGAACACCGGGGAGCTGTTTTTT.

The rearrangement links TRBV7-8 to TRBJ2-7; TRBD1 aligns across 11 bases. V lost 7 bases, J lost 1 base, and 6 bases stayed unmatched. The CDR3 runs to 15 residues. In germline, CDR1 is SGHVS, CDR2 FQNEAQ. The CDR3 reads CASTRTGGISYEQYF. The CDR3 DNA sequence: TGTGCCAGCACCCGGACAGGGGGCATTTCCTACGAGCAGTACTTC.

The rearrangement uses TRBV10-3 and TRBJ1-2, with D perhaps matching TRBD1 (6 bases). Germline loops: CDR1 ENHRY, CDR2 SYGVKD. V was shortened by 3 bases and J by 2 bases, with 10 bases between the two germline ends. The CDR3 totals 14 residues. The CDR3 loop is CAISDPQGNYGYTF. The CDR3 bases are TGTGCCATCAGTGACCCACAGGGCAACTATGGCTACACCTTC.

Turning to this clone: The sample contains more than one DNA sequence encoding this CDR3. The V gene is TRBV5-1, the J gene TRBJ2-1; perhaps TRBD1 as D (6 bases). The CDR3 consists of 12 residues. V shed 0 bases and J shed 9 bases, with 7 bases lying between them. Germline V CDR1 and CDR2: SGHRS, YFSETQ. The CDR3 nucleotides read TGCGCCAGCAGCTTGGAGGGGGTTGAGCAGTTCTTC. It is translated as CASSLEGVEQFF.

The J gene is TRBJ2-7, the V gene TRBV5-6; no reliable D call. This CDR3 has 14 amino acids. Germline assignment: CDR1 SGHDT and CDR2 YYEEEE. V was trimmed by 2 bases and J by 4 bases, leaving 13 bases between them. The DNA of the CDR3 is TGTGCCAGCAGCTTTACAGCCGCCGATTACGAGCAGTACTTC. Its protein product is CASSFTAADYEQYF.

The CDR3 spells CASSLKPISYEQYF. The DNA of the CDR3 is TGCGCCAGCAGCTTGAAACCTATAAGCTACGAGCAGTACTTC. V usage is TRBV5-1 and J usage is TRBJ2-7; D is unclear. CDR1 SGHRS and CDR2 YFSETQ come from the germline V gene. Trimming left V 1 base short and J 3 bases short, with 11 bases between. The CDR3 consists of 14 residues. The full variable domain, in which reference TRBV5-1 and TRBJ2-7 provide the parts outside the CDR3, is KAGVTQTPRYLIKTRGQQVTLSCSPISGHRSVSWYQQTPGQGLQFLFEYFSETQRNKGNFPGRFSGRQFSNSRSEMNVSTLELGDSALYLCASSLKPISYEQYFGPGTRLTVT.

The sample holds one count of this clone. This CDR3 is also generated by other DNA sequences in the sample. The chain links TRBV5-4 to TRBJ1-1; no clear D. CDR1 and CDR2 from the germline V gene are SGHNT and YYREEE (reference sequence). V was cut by 0 bases and J by 1 base, with 4 bases left in between. The CDR3 extends over 13 amino acids. CDR3 sequence reads: CASSLDSNTEAFF. In DNA form, the CDR3 reads TGTGCCAGCAGCTTGGACTCGAACACTGAAGCTTTCTTT.

The chain employs TRBV10-1 and TRBJ2-5; 7 bases fit TRBD2. V shed 6 bases and J 7 bases; nucleotides not matched to a gene: 8. Per the germline V gene, CDR1 is WNHNN and CDR2 is SYGVQD (reference sequence). The CDR3 length is 13 residues. CDR3 DNA: TGCGCCAGCAGCCTGAAGCGGGACGGGACCCAGTACTTC. Translated: CASSLKRDGTQYF.

This clone was observed once. V is TRBV5-6 and J is TRBJ2-5; TRBD1 matches 10 bases. The CDR3 covers 15 residues. Per germline, CDR1 SGHDT and CDR2 YYEEEE. Trimming cost V 4 bases and J 5 bases; bases outside gene matches: 8. CDR3 bases: TGTGCCAGCAGCCCCGAGGGACAGGGGTTGGAGACCCAGTACTTC. Its protein product is CASSPEGQGLETQYF.